A single sample gave rise to the 2 T cell receptor beta chains below, sequenced in a study of cytomegalovirus exposure and HLA in healthy donors. The PCR ran on 60 Vbeta and 13 Jbeta primers. Clones were sequenced by immunoSEQ multiplex PCR, and TCRdb holds only the in-frame ones, with some missing. The sample comprises approximately 150,000 clones, around 86% of which are singletons, and about 2.5% rests with the top ten. Sequences were obtained from PBMCs. Source of these receptors: a male donor in good health and CMV-seronegative.

The chain employs TRBV19 and TRBJ2-2, with D possibly being TRBD2 (7 bases). V dropped 5 bases and J dropped 0 bases, with 16 bases sitting between them. Per germline, CDR1 LNHDA and CDR2 SQIVND (reference sequence). The CDR3 has 17 residues. The CDR3 sequence: CASSPEWGGPNTGELFF. Written as DNA, the CDR3 is TGTGCCAGTAGTCCTGAGTGGGGGGGGCCGAACACCGGGGAGCTGTTTTTT. The full variable domain, its missing parts supplied by reference TRBV19 and TRBJ2-2, is DGGITQSPKYLFRKEGQNVTLSCEQNLNHDAMYWYRQDPGQGLRLIYYSQIVNDFQKGDIAEGYSVSREKKESFPLTVTSAQKNPTAFYLCASSPEWGGPNTGELFFGEGSRLTVL.

The J gene is TRBJ1-1, the V gene TRBV18; D is unresolved. The CDR3 is made up of 15 amino acids. CDR1 and CDR2 (germline): KGHSH, LQKENI. The germline V and J ends were trimmed by 3 bases and 4 bases, with 15 bases remaining between them. The CDR3 here is CASSPLDRVGTEAFF. CDR3 nucleotide sequence: TGTGCCAGCTCACCGCTAGATCGGGTGGGCACTGAAGCTTTCTTT.